A selection of T cell receptor beta chains follows, all from one sample in a study of CD8+ T cells in alopecia areata. Only in-frame clones appear in the TCRdb table, and some are missing; sequencing was by immunoSEQ multiplex PCR. The sample yields over 250,000 clones, 60% seen once. Here the sequenced sample was CD4+ T cells sorted from blood, taken at week 52, from a patient treated with tofacitinib. The receptors were sampled from a human donor with alopecia areata. Each CDR3 is given with its conserved first and last residue. The D gene is left open where the match is weak. The size field is filled for only some rows; it gives once, few, many or a size class.

d_gene: -; j_gene: TRBJ2-1; abundance: -; v_gene: TRBV7-7; CDR3nt: TGTGCTAGCAGCCAAGGCCCCTACAATGAGCAGTTCTTC; CDR3aa: CASSQGPYNEQFF
d_gene: -; j_gene: TRBJ2-3; abundance: few; v_gene: TRBV5-4; CDR3nt: TGTGCCAGCAGCTTGGCAGGGACAGATACGCAGTATTTT; CDR3aa: CASSLAGTDTQYF
d_gene: -; j_gene: TRBJ1-5; abundance: -; v_gene: TRBV4-1; CDR3nt: TGCGCCAGCAGCCAAGCGGGCGGGGCTGGCAATCAGCCCCAGCATTTT; CDR3aa: CASSQAGGAGNQPQHF
d_gene: -; j_gene: TRBJ1-1; abundance: few; v_gene: TRBV25-1; CDR3nt: TGTGCCAGCGGGGTGACCGGGGGCACTGAAGCTTTCTTT; CDR3aa: CASGVTGGTEAFF
d_gene: -; j_gene: TRBJ1-1; abundance: -; v_gene: TRBV30; CDR3nt: TGTGCCTGGAGTGTAGCGTCAGGGGTCACTGAAGCTTTCTTT; CDR3aa: CAWSVASGVTEAFF
d_gene: -; j_gene: TRBJ1-3; abundance: few; v_gene: TRBV10-3; CDR3nt: TGTGCCATCAGTGGAGTGCCGGGAAACACCATATATTTT; CDR3aa: CAISGVPGNTIYF
d_gene: TRBD1; j_gene: TRBJ2-3; abundance: -; v_gene: TRBV20-1; CDR3nt: TGCGGGTGGACAGGGACAGATACGCAGTATTTT; CDR3aa: CGWTGTDTQYF
d_gene: -; j_gene: TRBJ1-5; abundance: -; v_gene: TRBV7-2; CDR3nt: TGTGCCAGCAGCAGCGATAGCAATCAGCCCCAGCATTTT; CDR3aa: CASSSDSNQPQHF
d_gene: -; j_gene: TRBJ1-5; abundance: -; v_gene: TRBV5-1; CDR3nt: TGCGCCAGCAGCTTGGAACCAGGGGATAATCAGCCCCAGCATTTT; CDR3aa: CASSLEPGDNQPQHF
d_gene: -; j_gene: TRBJ2-3; abundance: few; v_gene: TRBV7-6; CDR3nt: TGTGCCAGCAGCTTACCGGGTACGGGCACAGATACGCAGTATTTT; CDR3aa: CASSLPGTGTDTQYF
d_gene: -; j_gene: TRBJ1-4; abundance: -; v_gene: TRBV25-1; CDR3nt: TGTGCCAGCAGTGAATATAGTCCCGCAACTAATGAAAAACTGTTTTTT; CDR3aa: CASSEYSPATNEKLFF
d_gene: -; j_gene: TRBJ2-5; abundance: few; v_gene: TRBV7-2; CDR3nt: TGTGCCAGCAGCTTAGCAGGGGGCCAAGAGACCCAGTACTTC; CDR3aa: CASSLAGGQETQYF
d_gene: TRBD1; j_gene: TRBJ1-5; abundance: -; v_gene: TRBV6-6; CDR3nt: TGTGCCAGCAACCTACAGGGGGGGCAGCCCCAGCATTTT; CDR3aa: CASNLQGGQPQHF
d_gene: -; j_gene: TRBJ2-3; abundance: -; v_gene: TRBV9; CDR3nt: TGTGCCAGCAGCGTAGCGGACACAGATACGCAGTATTTT; CDR3aa: CASSVADTDTQYF
d_gene: -; j_gene: TRBJ1-5; abundance: -; v_gene: TRBV30; CDR3nt: TGTGCCTGGAGTGTAGGGGGTCAGCCCCAGCATTTT; CDR3aa: CAWSVGGQPQHF
d_gene: -; j_gene: TRBJ1-1; abundance: -; v_gene: TRBV19; CDR3nt: TGTGCCAGTAGTACGGCGGCGGGTAGGACTGAAGCTTTCTTT; CDR3aa: CASSTAAGRTEAFF
d_gene: -; j_gene: TRBJ2-5; abundance: -; v_gene: TRBV25-1; CDR3nt: TGTGCCAGCAGTCCAAGTCCGGGGCTTGAAGAGACCCAGTACTTC; CDR3aa: CASSPSPGLEETQYF
d_gene: -; j_gene: TRBJ2-3; abundance: -; v_gene: TRBV7-2; CDR3nt: TGTGCCAGCAGCCCGAGGCGCGGAGATACGCAGTATTTT; CDR3aa: CASSPRRGDTQYF
d_gene: -; j_gene: TRBJ2-7; abundance: -; v_gene: TRBV7-3; CDR3nt: TGTGCCAGCAGCTTCCTCGCCGTCTACGAGCAGTACTTC; CDR3aa: CASSFLAVYEQYF
d_gene: -; j_gene: TRBJ2-3; abundance: few; v_gene: TRBV11-3; CDR3nt: TGTGCCAGCAGCATCCTGGGGGCAGATACGCAGTATTTT; CDR3aa: CASSILGADTQYF
d_gene: TRBD2; j_gene: TRBJ2-5; abundance: -; v_gene: TRBV30; CDR3nt: TGTGCCTGGAGTGCCATTGGATTAGCGGGGGCCCCGTCCGGGACCCAGTACTTC; CDR3aa: CAWSAIGLAGAPSGTQYF
d_gene: -; j_gene: TRBJ2-7; abundance: -; v_gene: TRBV5-1; CDR3nt: TGCGCCAGCAGCTTGTGGTCTGGGTCAGGCCGTTCCTACGAGCAGTACTTC; CDR3aa: CASSLWSGSGRSYEQYF
d_gene: TRBD1; j_gene: TRBJ2-3; abundance: few; v_gene: TRBV29-1; CDR3nt: TGCAGCGCCGGGCTAAGGACAGGGGGCGCAAATACGCAGTATTTT; CDR3aa: CSAGLRTGGANTQYF
d_gene: -; j_gene: TRBJ2-6; abundance: -; v_gene: TRBV5-1; CDR3nt: TGCGCCAGCAGCTTGGTGGGGTACGAGGCCAACGTCCTGACTTTC; CDR3aa: CASSLVGYEANVLTF
d_gene: -; j_gene: TRBJ2-3; abundance: -; v_gene: TRBV7-2; CDR3nt: TGTGCCAGCAGCTTAGTTGGGGTATGGGCAGATACGCAGTATTTT; CDR3aa: CASSLVGVWADTQYF
d_gene: -; j_gene: TRBJ1-2; abundance: -; v_gene: TRBV7-2; CDR3nt: TGTGCCAGCAGCTTAGCTAGGGCAGCGAGGGGCTACACCTTC; CDR3aa: CASSLARAARGYTF
d_gene: -; j_gene: TRBJ2-7; abundance: -; v_gene: TRBV7-2; CDR3nt: TGTGCCAGCAGCTTAACCCGCCGGGAGCAGTACTTC; CDR3aa: CASSLTRREQYF
d_gene: TRBD1; j_gene: TRBJ1-1; abundance: few; v_gene: TRBV6-6; CDR3nt: TGTGCCAGCAGTTCGTCGGACAGGGCGAACACTGAAGCTTTCTTT; CDR3aa: CASSSSDRANTEAFF
d_gene: -; j_gene: TRBJ1-2; abundance: -; v_gene: TRBV9; CDR3nt: TGTGCCAGCAGCGTCAATCCTACAGGCGACTATGGCTACACCTTC; CDR3aa: CASSVNPTGDYGYTF
d_gene: -; j_gene: TRBJ2-7; abundance: -; v_gene: TRBV29-1; CDR3nt: TGCAGCGTTGTCTCGGGGTACGAGCAGTACTTC; CDR3aa: CSVVSGYEQYF
d_gene: -; j_gene: TRBJ1-1; abundance: -; v_gene: TRBV6-5; CDR3nt: TGTGCCAGCAACAGAGGCACTGAAGCTTTCTTT; CDR3aa: CASNRGTEAFF
d_gene: -; j_gene: TRBJ2-7; abundance: -; v_gene: TRBV6-5; CDR3nt: TGTGCCAGCAGTTACTTGACAACCCAGGGGCCCTACGAGCAGTACTTC; CDR3aa: CASSYLTTQGPYEQYF
d_gene: TRBD2; j_gene: TRBJ2-1; abundance: few; v_gene: TRBV29-1; CDR3nt: TGCAGCGTTGGTCCACTAGCGGGGGGCTACAATGAGCAGTTCTTC; CDR3aa: CSVGPLAGGYNEQFF
d_gene: -; j_gene: TRBJ2-3; abundance: -; v_gene: TRBV5-1; CDR3nt: TGCGCCAGCAGCTTGGCCGTCTCCAATACGCAGTATTTT; CDR3aa: CASSLAVSNTQYF
d_gene: TRBD1; j_gene: TRBJ2-1; abundance: -; v_gene: TRBV6-5; CDR3nt: TGTGCCAGCAGTTATGACGACAGGGGTTCCTACAATGAGCAGTTCTTC; CDR3aa: CASSYDDRGSYNEQFF
d_gene: -; j_gene: TRBJ2-6; abundance: -; v_gene: TRBV12-5; CDR3nt: TGTGCTAGTGGTTTGGTCCGCGTGTCTGGGGCCAACGTCCTGACTTTC; CDR3aa: CASGLVRVSGANVLTF
d_gene: TRBD1; j_gene: TRBJ2-1; abundance: -; v_gene: TRBV11-2; CDR3nt: TGTGCCAGCAGCCCCCGGGACAGGGTCAACAATGAGCAGTTCTTC; CDR3aa: CASSPRDRVNNEQFF
d_gene: TRBD2; j_gene: TRBJ2-1; abundance: once; v_gene: TRBV25-1; CDR3nt: TGTGCCAGCACCGCCAGCGGGGCCTCCTCCTACAATGAGCAGTTCTTC; CDR3aa: CASTASGASSYNEQFF